This entry lists 26 T cell receptor beta chains sequenced from one sample in a study of cytomegalovirus exposure and HLA in healthy donors. Use of 60 Vbeta and 13 Jbeta primers characterized the PCR. Profiled with immunoSEQ multiplex PCR; TCRdb holds only in-frame clones, not every one. The table lists about 78,000 clones, over 60% of them singletons. The sequencing sample was made of PBMCs. These receptors were obtained from a male donor in good health and CMV-seronegative.

The chain is built from TRBV6-5 and TRBJ2-6; D remains ambiguous. V dropped 0 bases and J dropped 2 bases, with 8 bases sitting between them. From germline, CDR1 is MNHEY and CDR2 SVGAGI. CDR3 length: 16 amino acids. CDR3 residues: CASSYSWAPGANVLTF. The CDR3 bases are TGTGCCAGCAGTTACTCATGGGCACCTGGGGCCAACGTCCTGACTTTC.

With respect to this clone: At one boundary the junction diverges from the germline segment, which might be a read error. The CDR3 region is CASTPAGGSEQSF. CDR3 coding DNA: TGTGCCAGCACGCCGGCAGGAGGTTCCGAGCAGTCCTTC. The chain has TRBV6-6 and TRBJ2-7; maybe TRBD2 (5 bases). Germline lookup yields CDR1 MNHNY and CDR2 SVGAGI (reference sequence). The CDR3 covers 13 residues.

This chain connects TRBV19 to TRBJ2-1; 11 bases match TRBD2. CDR3 size: 15 residues. The V and J ends lost 8 bases and 4 bases, in that order; junction bases with no gene match: 7. The germline CDR1 and CDR2 sequences are LNHDA and SQIVND (reference sequence). The CDR3 region is CASVLTSGAYNEQFF. The CDR3 DNA is TGTGCCAGTGTCCTGACTAGCGGGGCGTACAATGAGCAGTTCTTC.

The chain couples TRBV7-9 to TRBJ2-3, with D tentatively TRBD1 (6 bases). This CDR3 comprises 14 residues. Per germline, CDR1 SEHNR and CDR2 FQNEAQ (reference sequence). With 1 base removed from V and 4 bases from J, the gap between germline ends came to 9 bases. The CDR3 DNA sequence: TGTGCCAGCAGCTTAGTAACAGGGTCAGATACGCAGTATTTT. Translating gives CASSLVTGSDTQYF.

This clone appeared once. The genes are TRBV7-2 and TRBJ2-5; D remains ambiguous. Per germline, CDR1 SGHTA and CDR2 FQGNSA. The CDR3 covers 14 residues. V was clipped by 4 bases and J by 2 bases, with 11 bases between them. The CDR3 protein is CASSSSGAQETQYF. CDR3 bases: TGTGCCAGCAGCTCCTCAGGTGCTCAAGAGACCCAGTACTTC.

The rearrangement uses TRBV6-5 and TRBJ1-3; TRBD1 agrees at 11 bases. Germline V gene lookup returns CDR1 MNHEY and CDR2 SVGAGI. The CDR3 is 16 amino acids. Losses at the gene ends were 2 bases for V and 2 bases for J; bases not matched to a gene: 2. For the CDR3, the DNA is TGTGCCAGCAGTTACAGGGGACAGGGGGCTGGAAACACCATATATTTT. Translating it yields CASSYRGQGAGNTIYF.

This chain uses TRBV5-1 with TRBJ1-5; D may be TRBD1 (5 bases). V shed 2 bases and J shed 7 bases, with 10 bases lying between them. Germline loops: CDR1 SGHRS, CDR2 YFSETQ. The CDR3 has 13 amino acids. The CDR3 protein is CASSLGVGQPQHF. CDR3 coding DNA: TGCGCCAGCAGCTTAGGGGTTGGGCAGCCCCAGCATTTT.

The V gene is TRBV6-6, the J gene TRBJ1-3, with a tentative D call TRBD1 (6 bases). V lost 6 bases, J lost 0 bases, and 12 bases lay in between. The CDR3 has 15 amino acids. Germline V lookup: CDR1 MNHNY, CDR2 SVGAGI (reference sequence). For the CDR3, the DNA is TGTGCCAGCAGAAACAGGGAACGCTCTGGAAACACCATATATTTT. Translated: CASRNRERSGNTIYF.

The V call is TRBV6-5, the J call TRBJ1-2; TRBD1 agrees at 7 bases. V lost 2 bases, J lost 6 bases, and 3 bases stayed unmatched. The CDR3 extends over 13 amino acids. Looked up from germline, CDR1 is MNHEY and CDR2 is SVGAGI. The CDR3 reads CASSYRGRDGYTF. The DNA for the CDR3 is TGTGCCAGCAGTTACAGGGGGCGGGATGGCTACACCTTC.

The rearrangement links TRBV30 to TRBJ1-4; a possible D gene is TRBD1 (5 bases). The germline V gene has CDR1 GTSNPN and CDR2 SVGIG (reference sequence). The CDR3 covers 15 residues. V lost 1 base and J 7 bases, leaving 16 bases between the germline ends. The CDR3 region has the DNA TGTGCCTGGAGTGGCAAAGGGGTGCGGGGTGAAAAACTGTTTTTT. It is translated as CAWSGKGVRGEKLFF.

A few counts support this clone. The chain combines TRBV30 with TRBJ2-5, with D tentatively TRBD1 (6 bases). V shed 2 bases and J shed 6 bases, with 7 bases lying between them. This CDR3 is built from 11 residues. The germline V gene has CDR1 GTSNPN and CDR2 SVGIG (reference sequence). CDR3 region: CAWSRDKTQYF. CDR3 DNA: TGTGCCTGGAGTAGGGACAAGACCCAGTACTTC. Together with reference TRBV30 and TRBJ2-5, the CDR3 gives the full variable domain: SQTIHQWPATLVQPVGSPLSLECTVEGTSNPNLYWYRQAAGRGLQLLFYSVGIGQISSEVPQNLSASRPQDRQFILSSKKLLLSDSGFYLCAWSRDKTQYFGPGTRLLVL.

The chain couples TRBV5-1 to TRBJ2-5; tentative D call: TRBD2 (6 bases). Germline loops: CDR1 SGHRS, CDR2 YFSETQ. The CDR3 consists of 13 residues. The V and J ends lost 4 bases and 3 bases respectively, with 10 bases between them. CDR3 coding DNA: TGCGCCAGCAGCCCGGGACTTAAAGAGACCCAGTACTTC. It specifies CASSPGLKETQYF. The full variable domain, with the rest looked up from reference TRBV5-1 and TRBJ2-5, is KAGVTQTPRYLIKTRGQQVTLSCSPISGHRSVSWYQQTPGQGLQFLFEYFSETQRNKGNFPGRFSGRQFSNSRSEMNVSTLELGDSALYLCASSPGLKETQYFGPGTRLLVL.

The chain recombines TRBV9 with TRBJ2-1; 12 positions match TRBD1. The CDR3 consists of 16 residues. Germline CDR1 and CDR2: SGDLS and YYNGEE. Trimming at V came to 4 bases and at J to 8 bases, leaving 10 bases not matched to a gene. CDR3 in amino acids: CASSLSGTGGPDEQFF. CDR3 nucleotides: TGTGCCAGCAGCCTCTCCGGGACAGGGGGCCCCGATGAGCAGTTCTTC.

This clone was found once. This sequence joins TRBV19 and TRBJ2-1; 11 bases line up with TRBD2. The CDR3 extends over 16 amino acids. Germline CDR1 LNHDA, CDR2 SQIVND (reference sequence). V lost 6 bases, J lost 8 bases, and 12 bases stayed unmatched. The chain's CDR3 is CASRRLAGTRHDEQFF. The CDR3 coding sequence is TGTGCCAGTAGGAGACTAGCGGGAACTCGGCACGATGAGCAGTTCTTC.

CDR3 protein: CASSSISGATYEQYF. The CDR3 DNA follows: TGTGCCAGCAGCTCAATTAGCGGGGCGACCTACGAGCAGTACTTC. The gene calls are TRBV28 and TRBJ2-7; 8 nucleotides match TRBD2. This CDR3 comprises 15 residues. The germline gives CDR1 MDHEN, CDR2 SYDVKM. Trimming removed 6 bases from V and 2 bases from J; junction bases left unmatched: 9.

This clone counts as medium-sized (0.01 to 0.1%). This rearrangement joins TRBV4-3 to TRBJ1-4; 7 bases are shared with TRBD1. The V gene end was trimmed by 0 bases and the J gene end by 6 bases; junction bases not matched to a gene: 7. The CDR3 covers 16 residues. Looked up from germline, CDR1 is LGHNA and CDR2 is YSLEER. Written as DNA, the CDR3 is TGCGCCAGCAGCCAAGATACAGTCCAGGGGGATGAAAAACTGTTTTTT. Its translation: CASSQDTVQGDEKLFF.

As concerns this clone: At one end the junction does not follow the germline gene, possibly because of a read error. The V call is TRBV5-1, the J call TRBJ1-1, with 9 bases matching TRBD1. CDR1 and CDR2 from the germline V gene are SGHRS and YFSETQ. The CDR3 sequence is 12 residues long. CDR3 DNA sequence: TGCGCCAGCAGCTTGGGAGGGACAGGGTGGTTTTTT. This sequence encodes CASSLGGTGWFF.

The chain uses TRBV15 and TRBJ2-1; maybe TRBD2 (5 bases). The CDR3 runs to 16 residues. The germline V and J ends were trimmed by 4 bases and 0 bases, with 13 bases remaining between them. Germline V gene sequence: CDR1 LNHNV, CDR2 YYDKDF (reference sequence). The CDR3 loop is CATSTDQRISYNEQFF. The DNA of the CDR3 is TGTGCCACCAGCACCGACCAGCGGATCTCCTACAATGAGCAGTTCTTC.

This chain joins TRBV10-3 and TRBJ2-3; possible D gene TRBD1, 6 bases. There are 16 residues in the CDR3. The ends were cut back, 8 bases at V and 4 bases at J, with 22 bases in the middle. Germline V CDR1 and CDR2: ENHRY, SYGVKD. This chain's CDR3 is CAIGALRDTAPDTQYF. CDR3 sequence (DNA): TGTGCCATCGGGGCACTCCGGGACACAGCGCCAGATACGCAGTATTTT.

The V and J genes are TRBV6-1 and TRBJ2-2; no definite D call. V lost 2 bases to trimming and J lost 7 bases, with 11 bases between them. The CDR3 loop spans 14 amino acids. Germline V CDR1 and CDR2: MNHNS, SASEGT. As DNA, the CDR3 is TGTGCCAGCAGTGAAAGTGTTACGGGCGGGGAGCTGTTTTTT. Its translation: CASSESVTGGELFF.

The chain is built from TRBV28 and TRBJ1-5; tentatively, D is TRBD1 (5 bases). The CDR3 has 16 amino acids. With 5 bases removed from V and 2 bases from J, the gap between germline ends came to 16 bases. Germline assignment: CDR1 MDHEN and CDR2 SYDVKM. As DNA, the CDR3 is TGTGCCAGCAGTCTCCCCGGGGGATCAGGCAATCAGCCCCAGCATTTT. This encodes CASSLPGGSGNQPQHF.

This chain joins TRBV6-1 and TRBJ2-3; D remains unclear. From germline, CDR1 is MNHNS and CDR2 SASEGT. V lost 1 base and J lost 3, with 8 bases in between. The CDR3 is 14 amino acids. In DNA form, the CDR3 reads TGTGCCAGCAGTGAAGGTTGGGCGACAGATACGCAGTATTTT. This codes for CASSEGWATDTQYF.

The chain carries TRBV15 and TRBJ2-7; 7 nucleotides line up with TRBD1. Germline V CDR1 and CDR2: LNHNV, YYDKDF (reference sequence). V was pared by 1 base and J by 3 bases, with 12 bases of the junction left unmatched. The CDR3 consists of 17 residues. The CDR3 loop reads CATSRVYNRGSHYEQYF. Written as DNA, the CDR3 is TGTGCCACCAGCAGAGTATATAACAGGGGATCACACTACGAGCAGTACTTC.

This clone came up a few times. The chain links TRBV30 to TRBJ1-1; tentative D call: TRBD1 (5 bases). V was pared by 0 bases and J by 0 bases, with 17 bases between. Germline CDR1 reads GTSNPN; CDR2 reads SVGIG (reference sequence). CDR3 length: 17 amino acids. The CDR3 DNA reads TGTGCCTGGAGTGTGGCTAGACAGAATCTCATGAACACTGAAGCTTTCTTT. This translates into CAWSVARQNLMNTEAFF.

This rearrangement joins TRBV29-1 to TRBJ1-1; D gene unclear. There are 13 residues in the CDR3. The V end lost 2 bases, the J end lost 5 bases, and 12 bases lay between the germline ends. Per the germline V gene, CDR1 is SQVTM and CDR2 is ANQGSEA. The CDR3 loop is CSVELGRATEAFF. The CDR3 DNA reads as TGCAGCGTTGAATTGGGGAGGGCTACTGAAGCTTTCTTT.

The chain couples TRBV2 to TRBJ2-7, with D unresolved. The CDR3 is 14 residues long. Trimming took 2 bases from V and 0 from J, leaving 8 bases between them. Germline V CDR1 and CDR2: SNHLY, FYNNEI. This chain's CDR3 is CASSERRVSYEQYF. CDR3 sequence (DNA): TGTGCCAGCAGTGAACGTCGGGTCTCCTACGAGCAGTACTTC. Full variable domain (rest looked up from reference TRBV2 and TRBJ2-7): EPEVTQTPSHQVTQMGQEVILRCVPISNHLYFYWYRQILGQKVEFLVSFYNNEISEKSEIFDDQFSVERPDGSNFTLKIRSTKLEDSAMYFCASSERRVSYEQYFGPGTRLTVT.